A single T cell receptor beta chain is shown here with its context. Its specificity is not known. Each donor (without exception) was a healthy Caucasian. The data belong to a study of identical twins. The study, taken as a whole, reports: Cross-sectional statistics, not tracking of the same donors, supported the conclusions. Researchers reported weaker excess twin sharing in beta out-of-frame sequences. Insertions were fewer in abundant cord blood beta clonotypes, whereas memory repertoires showed none of this pattern.

TCRdb reprocessed the 5' RACE reads with MiXCR, giving one entry per CDR3 protein. The sample lists approximately 94,000 distinct CDR3 sequences; less than 6.5% were seen once. Trimming cost V 4 bases and J 3 bases; bases outside gene matches: 6. This CDR3 is 17 amino acids long. Germline assignment: CDR1 SGHKS and CDR2 YYEKEE (reference sequence). The sequenced material came from memory T cells sorted from blood. This rearrangement joins TRBV5-5 to TRBJ2-3; TRBD2 matches 15 bases. This sequence was found in a woman aged 45-65 years in good health. CDR3 in DNA: TGTGCCAGCAGCGTGGGACTAGCGGGAGGTGAGACAGATACGCAGTATTTT. Translated: CASSVGLAGGETDTQYF.